Following are 6 T cell receptor beta chains from one sample sequenced in a study of beta chain features in type 1 diabetes. Expressed TCRB transcripts were sequenced, since all the RNA that had been isolated was reverse transcribed. The table came from immunoSEQ multiplex PCR; TCRdb's copy has only in-frame clones and leaves some out. The sample holds some 150,000 clones, under 60% seen once. Sequenced: Tregs from blood. All receptors derive from a man between 18 and 29 years old in good health.

This clone turned up a few times. This chain joins TRBV7-2 and TRBJ1-2; 8 bases match TRBD1. Germline V CDR1 and CDR2: SGHTA, FQGNSA. CDR3 length: 14 residues. With V trimmed by 6 bases and J by 4 bases, 7 bases remained unmatched. CDR3 in DNA: TGTGCCAGCAGTCCTAGGACAGGGTCCTATGGCTACACCTTC. It specifies CASSPRTGSYGYTF.

The chain joins TRBV10-2 to TRBJ1-2; perhaps TRBD1 as D (6 bases). The CDR3 contains 14 residues. Looked up from germline, CDR1 is WSHSY and CDR2 is SAAADI. The V gene lost 2 bases and the J gene lost 4 bases, with 11 bases spanning the gap. CDR3 amino acids: CASSEGGQLYGYTF. CDR3 coding DNA: TGCGCCAGCAGTGAGGGTGGACAGCTCTATGGCTACACCTTC.

V and J are TRBV28 and TRBJ1-1; a weak D match, TRBD1 (6 bases). This CDR3 region has 16 residues. V was clipped by 5 bases and J by 3 bases, with 19 bases between them. From germline, CDR1 is MDHEN and CDR2 SYDVKM. This CDR3 is CASSPSGRGWDTEAFF. The CDR3 DNA is TGTGCCAGCAGTCCCTCGGGCAGGGGCTGGGACACTGAAGCTTTCTTT.

This chain connects TRBV7-8 to TRBJ1-2; 11 bases fit TRBD1. This CDR3 contains 14 residues. V shed 4 bases, J shed 5 bases, and the junction held 3 bases outside the gene matches. CDR1 and CDR2 from the germline V gene are SGHVS and FQNEAQ. The CDR3 loop is CASSSGQGAYGYTF. CDR3 nucleotides: TGTGCCAGCAGCTCTGGACAGGGGGCGTATGGCTACACCTTC. The full variable domain, with the rest looked up from reference TRBV7-8 and TRBJ1-2, is GAGVSQSPRYKVAKRGQDVALRCDPISGHVSLFWYQQALGQGPEFLTYFQNEAQLDKSGLPSDRFFAERPEGSVSTLKIQRTQQEDSAVYLCASSSGQGAYGYTFGSGTRLTVV.

The chain couples TRBV28 to TRBJ2-3; TRBD1 is a possible D gene (5 bases). Germline V gene lookup returns CDR1 MDHEN and CDR2 SYDVKM. Trimming shortened V by 5 bases and J by 3 bases, and 15 bases separated the two germline ends. This CDR3 is 15 amino acids long. CDR3 sequence (DNA): TGTGCCAGCAGTGGGGCCCGGATTAGGACAGATACGCAGTATTTT. Its translation: CASSGARIRTDTQYF.

This chain joins TRBV11-2 and TRBJ2-1; 9 nucleotides match TRBD2. V trimming: 5 bases; J trimming: 6 bases; junction bases outside the gene matches: 11. The CDR3 loop spans 16 amino acids. Germline V gene lookup returns CDR1 SGHAT and CDR2 FQNNGV. CDR3 in amino acids: CASSPWASGTPNEQFF. The CDR3 DNA follows: TGTGCCAGCAGCCCTTGGGCTAGCGGGACTCCCAATGAGCAGTTCTTC.